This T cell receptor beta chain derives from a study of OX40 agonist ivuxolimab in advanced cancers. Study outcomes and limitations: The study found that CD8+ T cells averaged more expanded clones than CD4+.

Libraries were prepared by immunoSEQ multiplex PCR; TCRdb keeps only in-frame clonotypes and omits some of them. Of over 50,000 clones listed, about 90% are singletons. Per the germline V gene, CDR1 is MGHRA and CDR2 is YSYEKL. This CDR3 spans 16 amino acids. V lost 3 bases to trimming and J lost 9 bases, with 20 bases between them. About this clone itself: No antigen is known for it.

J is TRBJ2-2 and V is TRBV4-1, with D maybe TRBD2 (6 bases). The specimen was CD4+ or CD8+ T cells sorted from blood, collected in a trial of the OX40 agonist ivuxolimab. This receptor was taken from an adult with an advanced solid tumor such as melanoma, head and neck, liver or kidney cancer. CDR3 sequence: CASSHPPGEAWRELFF. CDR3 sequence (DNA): TGCGCCAGCAGCCACCCCCCCGGGGAGGCCTGGCGGGAGCTGTTTTTT.